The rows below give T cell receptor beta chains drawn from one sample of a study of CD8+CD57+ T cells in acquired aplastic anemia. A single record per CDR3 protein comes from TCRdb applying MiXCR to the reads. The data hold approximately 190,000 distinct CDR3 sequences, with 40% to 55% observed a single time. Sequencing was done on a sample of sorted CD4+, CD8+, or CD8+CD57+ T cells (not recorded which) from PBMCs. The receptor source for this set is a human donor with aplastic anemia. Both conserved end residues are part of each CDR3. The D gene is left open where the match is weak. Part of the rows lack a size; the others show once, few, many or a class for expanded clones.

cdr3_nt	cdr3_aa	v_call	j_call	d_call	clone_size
TGTGCCAGCAGCAGTTCTCCTGGGACTAGCGGGAAAGCCTACGAGCAGTACTTC	CASSSSPGTSGKAYEQYF	TRBV28	TRBJ2-7	TRBD2	few
TGTGCCAGCAGCCCGAGACAGGGCTACACTGAAGCTTTCTTT	CASSPRQGYTEAFF	TRBV5-5	TRBJ1-1	TRBD1	-
TGTGCCAGCAGTGCTAGACTAGCGGGAAACACCGGGGAGCTGTTTTTT	CASSARLAGNTGELFF	TRBV25-1	TRBJ2-2	TRBD2	few
TGTGCCAGCAGTTACTGGGGGGGCACTGAAGCTTTCTTT	CASSYWGGTEAFF	TRBV6-5	TRBJ1-1	-	many
TGCGCCAGCAGTGAGTCGGCTCGGGGAATTGAGTTC	CASSESARGIEF	TRBV10-2	TRBJ2-7	-	few
TGCAGTGCTAGAGAGAACCCCGGACTAGCGGGACGAGAGACCCAGCATTTT	CSARENPGLAGRETQHF	TRBV20-1	TRBJ1-5	-	-
TGTGCCAGCAGCTTAGAAGCCGGGACGGTTACTACCGGGGAGCTGTTTTTT	CASSLEAGTVTTGELFF	TRBV11-1	TRBJ2-2	-	-
TGCAGTGCTAGAGATCCCCAGCGGGAGTACAATGAGCAGTTCTTC	CSARDPQREYNEQFF	TRBV20-1	TRBJ2-1	TRBD2	many
TGTGCCATCAGTCCAGGCTACATGAGCTCCTACGAGCAGTACTTC	CAISPGYMSSYEQYF	TRBV10-3	TRBJ2-7	-	-
TGTGCCACCAGTGATTCAACGACAGTCACCTACGAGCAGTACTTC	CATSDSTTVTYEQYF	TRBV24-1	TRBJ2-7	-	-
TGTGCCAGCAGCTTAGTTGTGAGTAGCTACAATGAGCAGTTCTTC	CASSLVVSSYNEQFF	TRBV7-8	TRBJ2-1	-	once
TGTGCCAGTAGTATAGATCATGTGACAGGGGAGGCGTACTTC	CASSIDHVTGEAYF	TRBV19	TRBJ2-7	TRBD1	many
TGTGCCAGTAGTACGGCCGTGGAATCACCCCTCCACTTT	CASSTAVESPLHF	TRBV19	TRBJ1-6	-	many
TGTGCCAGCAGTCCGGGACAGGACTCCTCAACTAATGAAAAACTGTTTTTT	CASSPGQDSSTNEKLFF	TRBV27	TRBJ1-4	TRBD1	-
TGCAGTGCCAACTCCGCGGGAATGGGTGAGCAGTTCTTC	CSANSAGMGEQFF	TRBV20-1	TRBJ2-1	-	-
TGTGCCAGCAGCTTCTCTAGCGGGAGTTTCTACGAGCAGTACTTC	CASSFSSGSFYEQYF	TRBV7-9	TRBJ2-7	TRBD2	few
TGCGCCAGCAGCCAAGATCTCCGGGTCACAGATACGCAGTATTTT	CASSQDLRVTDTQYF	TRBV4-1	TRBJ2-3	-	many
TGTGCCAGTAGTATCTTACAGGGTGGAACTGAAGCTTTCTTT	CASSILQGGTEAFF	TRBV19	TRBJ1-1	-	medium-sized
TGTGCCAGCAGTGAACGGGGCATAGCGGGAGAGCAGTTCTTC	CASSERGIAGEQFF	TRBV2	TRBJ2-1	TRBD2	-
TGTGCCAGCAGCTCGTTAGCGGGAATCACAGATACGCAGTATTTT	CASSSLAGITDTQYF	TRBV11-1	TRBJ2-3	TRBD2	few
TGCGCCAGCAGCTTCAGACAGGCTGGCGAGACCCAGTACTTC	CASSFRQAGETQYF	TRBV5-1	TRBJ2-5	-	many
TGTGCCAGCAGTGACGAGGGTTATAATTCACCCCTCCACTTT	CASSDEGYNSPLHF	TRBV6-4	TRBJ1-6	-	many
TGCAGCGTGGGGGGGAGGGGGGCCCGCCATGGCTACACCTTC	CSVGGRGARHGYTF	TRBV29-1	TRBJ1-2	-	-
TGTGCCACCAGCAGTCTCACGGACGCTCAAAGGGGCTACGAGCAGTACTTC	CATSSLTDAQRGYEQYF	TRBV15	TRBJ2-7	-	-
TGTGCCAGCAGCTTAGGTCAGTCCCTCTACGAGCAGTACTTC	CASSLGQSLYEQYF	TRBV7-6	TRBJ2-7	-	-
TGCGCCAGCAGTGAGCCGATAAGGCGGGACAGGGGACCCTCCTACGAGCAGTACTTC	CASSEPIRRDRGPSYEQYF	TRBV10-1	TRBJ2-7	TRBD1	-
TGTGCCACCAGTGATGGCCGGGCGAGCGGTGAAAAACTGTTTTTT	CATSDGRASGEKLFF	TRBV24-1	TRBJ1-4	-	-
TGCAGTGCTAGGGGCAGGTCTAGCACAGATACGCAGTATTTT	CSARGRSSTDTQYF	TRBV20-1	TRBJ2-3	-	-